This is a list of T cell receptor beta chains from one sample in a study of T cell repertoires in cytomegalovirus infection. Their antigens are not known. One entry per CDR3 protein, called by TCRdb with MiXCR from the reads. The data show approximately 770,000 distinct CDR3 sequences, with about 29% seen just once and less than 15% held by the top ten. The sample consisted of cultured CD8+ T cells from PBMCs, taken from culture after CMV antigen stimulation. The receptors come from a human donor in good health (CMV status not recorded). Some clones in this sample may be carry-over from other donors' samples. Both conserved end residues are part of each CDR3. Fields, in order: J gene, D gene, V gene, clone size, CDR3 length, CDR3 DNA, CDR3 protein. A D gene is named only where the DNA matches it firmly. Expanded clones are given a class, and other clones once, few, many or no size at all.

TRBJ2-6 TRBD2 TRBV6-6 once 18 TGTGCCAGCAGATACCCCCTAGCGGGGGCCTCTGGGGCCAACGTCCTGACTTTC CASRYPLAGASGANVLTF
TRBJ2-1 TRBD2 TRBV10-3 NA 17 TGTGCCATCAGTGACCCCGGTGGGCGGGGGGGAATCGATGAGCAGTTCTTC CAISDPGGRGGIDEQFF
TRBJ1-3 NA TRBV7-2 few 15 TGTGCCAGCAGCTTAGGTCTGGGATCTGGAAACACCATATATTTT CASSLGLGSGNTIYF
TRBJ2-2 NA TRBV6-6 few 12 TGTGCCAGCAGCCAACTCTCTGGGGAGCTGTTTTTT CASSQLSGELFF
TRBJ2-2 TRBD1 TRBV7-6 few 18 TGTGCCAGCAGCTTAGCGTGGGGACAGGGAGGGTCCACCGGGGAGCTGTTTTTT CASSLAWGQGGSTGELFF
TRBJ1-2 NA TRBV4-2 NA 13 TGTGCCAGCAGCCAGGAAGGGGTTGGTGGCTACACCTTC CASSQEGVGGYTF
TRBJ2-1 NA TRBV10-3 NA 14 TGTGCCATCAGTGAGTCGGGGCAGGACAATGAGCAGTTCTTC CAISESGQDNEQFF
TRBJ1-5 TRBD1 TRBV12-3/TRBV12-4 NA 16 TGTGCCAGCAGTCCCGCCGGACAGGGGGCAGCTCAGCCCCAGCATTTT CASSPAGQGAAQPQHF
TRBJ1-3 NA TRBV12-3/TRBV12-4 NA 15 TGTGCCAGCAGTCCGCCCGAGTTAGGGGGAAACACCATATATTTT CASSPPELGGNTIYF
TRBJ2-5 NA TRBV7-7 few 13 TGTGCTAGCAGCCCCGGGACTTACGAGACCCAGTACTTC CASSPGTYETQYF
TRBJ2-3 TRBD1 TRBV5-4 NA 14 TGTGCCAGCAGCTTGGAGGGGGCCGAGGATACGCAGTATTTT CASSLEGAEDTQYF
TRBJ2-7 TRBD1 TRBV7-9 few 15 TGTGCCAGCAGCGCCCCGGACAGGGGATCCTACGAGCAGTACTTC CASSAPDRGSYEQYF
TRBJ1-6 NA TRBV11-2 NA 14 TGTGCCAGCACTCTCGAGCCCCGGGGTTCACCCCTCCACTTT CASTLEPRGSPLHF
TRBJ2-4 TRBD2 TRBV7-9 few 16 TGTGCCAGCAGCTTAGAGGGGCGGGGCCGGGAGGACATTCAGTACTTC CASSLEGRGREDIQYF
TRBJ1-5 TRBD1 TRBV19 NA 16 TGTGCCAGTAGTATCTTCGGGGACAGCGACAATCAGCCCCAGCATTTT CASSIFGDSDNQPQHF
TRBJ1-2 NA TRBV10-3 NA 14 TGTGCCATCAGTGAGTCGGGAGGAAACTATGGCTACACCTTC CAISESGGNYGYTF
TRBJ2-3 TRBD1 TRBV10-3 NA 15 TGTGCCATCAGCGGGACAGTTACTAGCACAGATACGCAGTATTTT CAISGTVTSTDTQYF
TRBJ2-2 TRBD2 TRBV7-8 many 19 TGTGCCAGCAGCTTAACCGCGACTAGCGGGGGACTTGGCACCGGGGAGCTGTTTTTT CASSLTATSGGLGTGELFF
TRBJ1-1 NA TRBV28 NA 14 TGTGCCAGCAGTTTATCGGTAGTTGGGACTGAAGCTTTCTTT CASSLSVVGTEAFF
TRBJ2-7 NA TRBV4-1 NA 15 TGCGCCAGCAGCTACGACGGGTACGGATCCTACGAGCAGTACTTC CASSYDGYGSYEQYF
TRBJ2-7 NA TRBV7-6 NA 11 TGTGCCAGCAGCTTAATGGACGAGCAGTACTTC CASSLMDEQYF
TRBJ2-1 TRBD2 TRBV7-6 many 19 TGTGCCAGCAGCGCCCCGCCGGACTCACTAGCGGGGGGTTCTCGTGAGCAGTTCTTC CASSAPPDSLAGGSREQFF
TRBJ2-5 NA TRBV7-8 NA 17 TGTGCCAGCAGCTTAAACGAACTGGGACGGGTACAAGAGACCCAGTACTTC CASSLNELGRVQETQYF
TRBJ2-4 NA TRBV3-1 few 17 TGTGCCAGCAGCCTCCAAGATGGAGCGATAGCCAAAAACATTCAGTACTTC CASSLQDGAIAKNIQYF
TRBJ2-7 NA TRBV10-1 NA 15 TGCGCCAGCAGTCATACGGGTGATCGCGACCACGAGCAGTACTTC CASSHTGDRDHEQYF
TRBJ1-2 NA TRBV12-3/TRBV12-4 many 15 TGTGCCAGCACTCCCGGGACCCCTGCTATCTATGGCTACACCTTC CASTPGTPAIYGYTF
TRBJ2-3 NA TRBV28 few 14 TGTGCCAGCAGTTTGGGTCAGGATAGTCGTTCGCAGTATTTT CASSLGQDSRSQYF
TRBJ1-2 NA TRBV6-6 NA 14 TGTGCCAGCAGCCCAACCGGACAGTACTATGGCTACACCTTC CASSPTGQYYGYTF